The 10 T cell receptor beta chains below come from one sample, sequenced in a study of regulatory T cells in long-lasting Graves disease. Regarding time point: persistent/refractory GD, antithyroid drugs over 5 years with positive TRAb. PBMCs were the source of the RNA used for TCR sequencing. CDR3 regions were amplified by Arm-PCR using iRepertoire HTBI primers to build TCR beta libraries. TCRdb redid the calling of the multiplex PCR reads with MiXCR, one entry per CDR3 protein. The sample has approximately 400,000 distinct CDR3 sequences, 20% to 25% seen once. The material sequenced was peripheral blood mononuclear cells (PBMCs), taken when the disease was refractory, from a patient treated with antithyroid drugs. These receptor sequences come from a female donor with Graves disease.

This clonotype turned up a few times. The rearrangement links TRBV3-1 to TRBJ1-1; D gene uncertain. Per germline, CDR1 LGHDT and CDR2 YNNKEL (reference sequence). This CDR3 region has 15 residues. Trimming took 4 bases from V and 4 from J, leaving 16 bases between them. CDR3 in amino acids: CASSLSGGSGTEAFF. CDR3 DNA: TGTGCCAGCAGCCTGTCGGGCGGGTCGGGCACTGAAGCTTTCTTT. Combining the CDR3 with reference TRBV3-1 and TRBJ1-1 gives the whole variable domain DTAVSQTPKYLVTQMGNDKSIKCEQNLGHDTMYWYKQDSKKFLKIMFSYNNKELIINETVPNRFSPKSPDKAHLNLHINSLELGDSAVYFCASSLSGGSGTEAFFGQGTRLTVV.

The chain is built from TRBV28 and TRBJ2-1; 8 bases map to TRBD1. The CDR3 is 16 residues long. Germline V lookup: CDR1 MDHEN, CDR2 SYDVKM. J lost 1 base, V lost 6 bases, and 8 bases had no gene match. The chain's CDR3 is CASRPLTGGSYNEQFF. The CDR3 DNA sequence: TGTGCCAGCAGACCTTTAACAGGGGGTTCCTACAATGAGCAGTTCTTC.

This clonotype has a handful of counts. The chain links TRBV7-9 to TRBJ1-5, with D uncertain. The V end lost 1 base, the J end lost 3 bases, and 16 bases lay between the germline ends. Germline-derived CDR1 and CDR2 are SEHNR and FQNEAQ (reference sequence). This CDR3 spans 17 amino acids. The CDR3 nucleotides read TGTGCCAGCAGCTTAGTGGGTCTGTCGGGGTACAATCAGCCCCAGCATTTT. Translating gives CASSLVGLSGYNQPQHF.

The J gene is TRBJ2-7, the V gene TRBV7-2, with a possible D match to TRBD1 (5 bases). The CDR3 totals 12 residues. Looked up from germline, CDR1 is SGHTA and CDR2 is FQGNSA. V lost 7 bases, J lost 6 bases, and 13 bases lay in between. In DNA, the CDR3 is TGTGCCAGCAACCCAAGGGGAACCGAGCAGTACTTC. It encodes CASNPRGTEQYF. The full variable domain, in which reference TRBV7-2 and TRBJ2-7 provide the parts outside the CDR3, is GAGVSQSPSNKVTEKGKDVELRCDPISGHTALYWYRQSLGQGLEFLIYFQGNSAPDKSGLPSDRFSAERTGGSVSTLTIQRTQQEDSAVYLCASNPRGTEQYFGPGTRLTVT.

The DNA for the CDR3 is TGCAGTGCTAGGAGAACAGGGTGGAGCTACGAGCAGTACTTC. Residues: CSARRTGWSYEQYF. The chain employs TRBV20-1 and TRBJ2-7, with a tentative D call TRBD1 (6 bases). Germline V gives CDR1 DFQATT, CDR2 SNEGSKA (reference sequence). Trimming took off 3 bases at V and 3 bases at J, with 15 bases between the two ends. The CDR3 is 14 residues long.

This clonotype has a count of ten or more. This rearrangement joins TRBV2 to TRBJ2-7; D may match TRBD1 or TRBD2 (5 bases each). Germline CDR1 SNHLY, CDR2 FYNNEI. CDR3 length: 19 residues. Trimming left V 5 bases short and J 0 bases short, with 26 bases between. DNA of the CDR3: TGTGCCAGCAGTAGTAGCCGGGACCCCCGGACTGGGTACTCCTACGAGCAGTACTTC. It is translated as CASSSSRDPRTGYSYEQYF. The entire variable domain, with the rest obtained from reference TRBV2 and TRBJ2-7, is as follows: EPEVTQTPSHQVTQMGQEVILRCVPISNHLYFYWYRQILGQKVEFLVSFYNNEISEKSEIFDDQFSVERPDGSNFTLKIRSTKLEDSAMYFCASSSSRDPRTGYSYEQYFGPGTRLTVT.

The rearrangement uses TRBV3-1 and TRBJ1-6, with D perhaps TRBD1 (5 bases). Germline V CDR1 and CDR2: LGHDT, YNNKEL (reference sequence). This CDR3 has 14 amino acids. The V and J ends lost 4 bases and 10 bases respectively, with 14 bases between them. The chain's CDR3 is CASSRGGLGSPLHF. The CDR3 bases are TGTGCCAGCAGCCGCGGGGGGTTGGGATCACCCCTCCACTTT. Complete variable domain (other parts from reference TRBV3-1 and TRBJ1-6): DTAVSQTPKYLVTQMGNDKSIKCEQNLGHDTMYWYKQDSKKFLKIMFSYNNKELIINETVPNRFSPKSPDKAHLNLHINSLELGDSAVYFCASSRGGLGSPLHFGNGTRLTVT.

This clonotype was counted between two and nine times. The V gene is TRBV19, the J gene TRBJ2-7; 8 bases agree with TRBD1. The V gene's germline CDR1 is LNHDA and CDR2 SQIVND (reference sequence). This CDR3 is built from 15 residues. V was clipped by 6 bases and J by 0 bases; unmatched bases: 7. In nucleotides, the CDR3 is TGTGCCAGTAGCCTAGGGACAGGCCTCTCCTACGAGCAGTACTTC. Translating gives CASSLGTGLSYEQYF.

The CDR3 sequence: CASSQKIQGAKGELFF. The CDR3 nucleotides are TGTGCCAGCAGTCAAAAAATACAGGGGGCTAAGGGGGAGCTGTTTTTT. V and J are TRBV11-2 and TRBJ2-2, with 9 bases lining up with TRBD1. Germline V gene lookup returns CDR1 SGHAT and CDR2 FQNNGV. V trimming: 6 bases; J trimming: 8 bases; junction bases outside the gene matches: 13. CDR3 size: 16 residues.

This clonotype was detected many times. This chain joins TRBV2 and TRBJ2-2, with D hard to call. The germline V and J ends were trimmed by 3 bases and 1 base, with 6 bases remaining between them. The germline V gene encodes CDR1 SNHLY and CDR2 FYNNEI. The CDR3 loop spans 14 amino acids. CDR3 residues: CASSEVRNTGELFF. The CDR3 DNA follows: TGTGCCAGCAGTGAGGTCAGGAACACCGGGGAGCTGTTTTTT.